One T cell receptor (beta chain) is described in this entry. Its matching antigen is unknown. Losses at the gene ends were 5 bases for V and 3 bases for J; bases not matched to a gene: 8. The CDR3 runs to 16 residues. From germline, CDR1 is ENHRY and CDR2 SYGVKD. With autoimmune disease history or systemic immunosuppression, patients were excluded. The sample belongs to a study of OX40 agonist ivuxolimab in advanced cancers. Study-level information: Across the patients, intravenous ivuxolimab was delivered every 2 weeks at 0.01 to 10 mg/kg. Patients undergoing dose escalation presented with hepatocellular carcinoma, melanoma, renal cell or head and neck cancer.

Study results and limitations: Researchers report that CD8+ T cells had, on average, more expanded clones than CD4+.

Assay used: immunoSEQ multiplex PCR; TCRdb lists only in-frame clones, some missing. The table records around 90,000 clones, 90% to 95% of them present only once. The chain joins TRBV10-3 to TRBJ1-4; 8 bases are shared with TRBD1. The sequence was obtained from an adult with an advanced solid tumor such as melanoma, head and neck, liver or kidney cancer. Material: CD4+ or CD8+ T cells sorted from blood, obtained in a trial of the OX40 agonist ivuxolimab. The CDR3, as DNA: TGTGCCATCAGTCTCGGACAGGGCACGGCTAATGAAAAACTGTTTTTT. Translated: CAISLGQGTANEKLFF.